This T cell receptor (beta chain) was found in a study of T cell responses to AZD1222 COVID-19 vaccine. CDR3 size: 17 residues. The germline CDR1 and CDR2 sequences are SGHRS and YFSETQ. The V and J ends lost 4 bases and 4 bases, in that order; junction bases with no gene match: 9. This table comes from immunoSEQ multiplex PCR, and its TCRdb copy is limited to in-frame clones, with some not included. The sample shows roughly 110,000 clones, about 90% of them seen only once. Sample: peripheral blood, taken 28 days after the second AZD1222 dose. The origin of this receptor is an adult who received the AZD1222 COVID-19 vaccine. The chain combines TRBV5-1 with TRBJ2-4; 12 bases are shared with TRBD2. The DNA for the CDR3 is TGCGCCAGCAGCCTCGCGGGGCTAGCGGGGGGGAAAAACATTCAGTACTTC. It encodes CASSLAGLAGGKNIQYF.